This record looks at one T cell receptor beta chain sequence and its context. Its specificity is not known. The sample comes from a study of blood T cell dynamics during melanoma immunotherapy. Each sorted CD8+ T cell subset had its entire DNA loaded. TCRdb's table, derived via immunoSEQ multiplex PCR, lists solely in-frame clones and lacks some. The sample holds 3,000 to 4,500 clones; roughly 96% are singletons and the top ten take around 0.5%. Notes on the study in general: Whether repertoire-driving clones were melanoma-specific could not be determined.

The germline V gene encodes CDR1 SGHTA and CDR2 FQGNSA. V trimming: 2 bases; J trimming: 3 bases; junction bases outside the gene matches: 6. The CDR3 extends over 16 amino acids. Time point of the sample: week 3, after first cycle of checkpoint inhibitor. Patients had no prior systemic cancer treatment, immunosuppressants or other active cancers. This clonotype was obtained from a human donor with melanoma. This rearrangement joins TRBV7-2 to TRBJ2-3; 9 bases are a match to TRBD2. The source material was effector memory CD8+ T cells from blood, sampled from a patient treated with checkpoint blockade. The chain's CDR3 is CASSLKRGATTDTQYF. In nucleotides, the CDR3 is TGTGCCAGCAGCTTAAAGCGGGGGGCCACGACAGATACGCAGTATTTT.